The text below deals with one T cell receptor (beta chain). The data derive from a study of T cells in Graves' hyperthyroidism and ophthalmopathy. Regions amplified from RNA transcripts were the TCR beta CDR3 regions. An initial round of RT-PCR targeting the TCR CDR3 relied on the HTBI primer set. One entry per CDR3 protein, called by TCRdb with MiXCR from the multiplex PCR reads. Of approximately 380,000 distinct CDR3 sequences in the sample, 11% to 15% were seen once. The CDR3 spans 16 residues. V was shortened by 5 bases and J by 6 bases, with 20 bases between the two germline ends. Germline CDR1 is LGHNT and CDR2 is FRNRAP.

The sequenced sample was blood. The clonotype originates from a man in his forties or fifties with Graves' ophthalmopathy. V is TRBV12-5 and J is TRBJ2-1; TRBD1 might be the D (6 bases). CDR3 protein: CASGPGGGAGPNEQFF. The CDR3 DNA is TGTGCTAGTGGTCCAGGTGGGGGCGCGGGTCCCAATGAGCAGTTCTTC.